This entry is about one T cell receptor (beta chain). The target antigen is unknown. Data came from immunoSEQ multiplex PCR; TCRdb stores just in-frame clones and leaves some out. The data hold about 80,000 clones, with approximately 90% observed a single time. The record originates from a study of OX40 agonist ivuxolimab in advanced cancers. Study details: Ivuxolimab, an agonistic anti-OX40 (CD134) antibody, was given to patients. Every patient in dose escalation had hepatocellular carcinoma, melanoma, renal cell or head and neck cancer. General study findings and limits: The investigators did not determine what antigen specificity the expanded peripheral T cells had.

People who had autoimmune disease history or systemic immunosuppression were excluded. Germline V gene sequence: CDR1 MDHEN, CDR2 SYDVKM. CDR3 size: 14 residues. Trimming removed 5 bases from V and 6 bases from J, with 13 bases in between. This receptor was taken from an adult with an advanced solid tumor such as melanoma, head and neck, liver or kidney cancer. Sequences were derived from CD4+ or CD8+ T cells sorted from blood, sampled in a trial of the OX40 agonist ivuxolimab. The chain carries TRBV28 and TRBJ2-2; D unclear. CDR3 in DNA: TGTGCCAGCAGTCCCATAACCGGGTCCGGGGAGCTGTTTTTT. Protein product: CASSPITGSGELFF.